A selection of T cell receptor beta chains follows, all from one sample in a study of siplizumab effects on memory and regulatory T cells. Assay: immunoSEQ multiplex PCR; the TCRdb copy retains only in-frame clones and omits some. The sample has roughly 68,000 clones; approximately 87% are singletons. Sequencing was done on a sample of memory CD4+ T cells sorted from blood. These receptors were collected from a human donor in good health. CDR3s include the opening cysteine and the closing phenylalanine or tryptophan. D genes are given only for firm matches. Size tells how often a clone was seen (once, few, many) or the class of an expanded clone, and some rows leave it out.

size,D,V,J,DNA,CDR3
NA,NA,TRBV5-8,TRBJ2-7,TGTGCCAGCAGCTTGGCCGTCAGGACTACCTACGAGCAGTACTTC,CASSLAVRTTYEQYF
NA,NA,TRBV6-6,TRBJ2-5,TGTGCCAGCGAGCGACGGCCTGGTGAGACCCAGTACTTC,CASERRPGETQYF
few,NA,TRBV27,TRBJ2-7,TGTGCCAGCAGTGACCCACCCTACGAGCAGTACTTC,CASSDPPYEQYF
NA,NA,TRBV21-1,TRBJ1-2,TGTGCCAGCAGCAAACAGGTTTTGAGTGGCTACACCTTC,CASSKQVLSGYTF
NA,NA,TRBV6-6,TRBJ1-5,TGTGCCAGCAGTTCTGGATTTAGCCAGCCCCAGCATTTT,CASSSGFSQPQHF
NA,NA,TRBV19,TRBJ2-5,TGTGCCAGTAGTATAACTGGCGGAAAGCAAGAGACCCAGTACTTC,CASSITGGKQETQYF
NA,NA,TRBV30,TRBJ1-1,TGTGCCTGGAGTGTAATGGGCGCTGAAGCTTTCTTT,CAWSVMGAEAFF
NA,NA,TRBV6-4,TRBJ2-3,TGTGCCAGCAAGGGAGGAGATACGCAGTATTTT,CASKGGDTQYF
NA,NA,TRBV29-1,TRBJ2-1,TGCAGCGTTGAACGGGGCGCCAATGAGCAGTTCTTC,CSVERGANEQFF
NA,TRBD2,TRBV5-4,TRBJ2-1,TGTGCCAGCAGCTTGGGGCTAGCGGGGAGTGAGCAGTTCTTC,CASSLGLAGSEQFF
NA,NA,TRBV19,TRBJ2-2,TGTGCCAGTAGGGAGAGGGGGGTCACCGGGGAGCTGTTTTTT,CASRERGVTGELFF
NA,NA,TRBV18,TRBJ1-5,TGTGCCAGCTCACTTGGGGGGGCTCGGAGCGGCAATCAGCCCCAGCATTTT,CASSLGGARSGNQPQHF
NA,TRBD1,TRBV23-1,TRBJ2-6,TGCGCCAGCGACCCCAGGACAGGCTTTGTATACGGTGGGGCCAACGTCCTGACTTTC,CASDPRTGFVYGGANVLTF
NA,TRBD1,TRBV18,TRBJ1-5,TGTGCCAGCTCACCACAAGGACAGGGCAGTCAGCCCCAGCATTTT,CASSPQGQGSQPQHF
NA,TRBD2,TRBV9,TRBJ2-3,TGTGCCAGCAGCGTAGAGGCAGCGGGGGCCCTCACAGATACGCAGTATTTT,CASSVEAAGALTDTQYF
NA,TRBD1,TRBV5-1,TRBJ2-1,TGCGCCAGCAGCCTGGGACAGTCCTACAATGAGCAGTTCTTC,CASSLGQSYNEQFF
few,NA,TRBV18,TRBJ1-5,TGTGCCAGCTCACTCTCCCAGGGGACCTGGCCCCAGCATTTT,CASSLSQGTWPQHF
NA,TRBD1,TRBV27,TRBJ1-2,TGTGCCAGCAGTCTAGGGACAGGGAAATATGGCTACACCTTC,CASSLGTGKYGYTF
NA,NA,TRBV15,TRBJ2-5,TGTGCCACCAGCAGGGGAACGCTAGAGACCCAGTACTTC,CATSRGTLETQYF
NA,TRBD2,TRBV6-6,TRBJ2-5,TGTGCCAGCAGTTATGGGGGGGTGAAAACCTATGGGACCCAGTACTTC,CASSYGGVKTYGTQYF
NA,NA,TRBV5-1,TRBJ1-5,TGCGCCAGCAGCCCGATAGGGGGCAATCAGCCCCAGCATTTT,CASSPIGGNQPQHF
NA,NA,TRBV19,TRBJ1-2,TGTGCCAGTAAGTTAGTAGGGGGGAACTATGGCTACACCTTC,CASKLVGGNYGYTF
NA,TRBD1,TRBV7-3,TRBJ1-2,TGTGCCAGCAGCCTAGACAGGGGATCGGGCTACACCTTC,CASSLDRGSGYTF
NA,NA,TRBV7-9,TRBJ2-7,TGTGCCAGCACTGGGGGGGCGCTTGACGAGCAGTACTTC,CASTGGALDEQYF
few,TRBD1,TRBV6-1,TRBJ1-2,TGTGCCAGCAGAGCCGGGACAGACTATGGCTACACCTTC,CASRAGTDYGYTF
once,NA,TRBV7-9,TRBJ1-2,TGTGCCAGCAGCTTAAATCGACGCGGCTACACCTTC,CASSLNRRGYTF
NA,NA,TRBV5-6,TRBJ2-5,TGTGCCAGCACCCGGGGGACAGTCCAAGAGACCCAGTACTTC,CASTRGTVQETQYF
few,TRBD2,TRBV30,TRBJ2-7,TGTGCCTTAAGCGGGGGTTCCTACGAGCAGTACTTC,CALSGGSYEQYF
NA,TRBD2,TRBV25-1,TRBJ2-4,TGTGCCAGCAGTGAGGGACTAGCGGGCATTCAGTACTTC,CASSEGLAGIQYF
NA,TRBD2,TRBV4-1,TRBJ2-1,TGCGCCAGCAGCCAAGATATAGCGGGAGAGGTCAGTGAGCAGTTCTTC,CASSQDIAGEVSEQFF
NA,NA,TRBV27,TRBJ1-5,TGTGCCCGCCCGGGCAGACTTGGCAATCAGCCCCAGCATTTT,CARPGRLGNQPQHF
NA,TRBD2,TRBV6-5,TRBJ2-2,TGTGCCAGCAGACAACTAGCGGGGGGGACCGGGGAGCTGTTTTTT,CASRQLAGGTGELFF
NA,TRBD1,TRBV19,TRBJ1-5,TGTGCCAGTAGCCCTGGACAGGCTCTCAATCAGCCCCAGCATTTT,CASSPGQALNQPQHF
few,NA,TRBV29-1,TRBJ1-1,TGCAGCGTAGCCAGCCGACTGAACACTGAAGCTTTCTTT,CSVASRLNTEAFF
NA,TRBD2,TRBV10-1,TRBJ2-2,TGCGCCAGCAGTGTAGGACTAGCGGGAGAAGGCGGCACCGGGGAGCTGTTTTTT,CASSVGLAGEGGTGELFF
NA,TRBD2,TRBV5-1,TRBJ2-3,TGCGCCAGCAGCCTAGCGGACTACACAGATACGCAGTATTTT,CASSLADYTDTQYF
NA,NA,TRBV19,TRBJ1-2,TGTGCCAGTAGTATATTAGGGACGGGAAGGTTTCGTCTCTATGGCTACACCTTC,CASSILGTGRFRLYGYTF
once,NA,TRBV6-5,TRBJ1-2,TGTGCCAGCAGTTACTCGACCGCGCGCCTTGAGGGCTACACCTTC,CASSYSTARLEGYTF
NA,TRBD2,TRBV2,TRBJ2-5,TGTGCCAGCAGGAAAGCGGGAGTCCTCCAAGAGACCCAGTACTTC,CASRKAGVLQETQYF
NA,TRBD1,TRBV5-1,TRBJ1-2,TGCGCCAGCAGCGGGACACAGGGGGCGCGTAACTATGGCTACACCTTC,CASSGTQGARNYGYTF
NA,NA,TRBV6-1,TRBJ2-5,TGTGCCAGCAGTGAAAGTCGCCCCTCAGGGACCCAGTACTTC,CASSESRPSGTQYF
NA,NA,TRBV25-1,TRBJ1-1,TGTGCCAGCAGTTCAGAGCGCGTGGGAGCTTTCTTT,CASSSERVGAFF
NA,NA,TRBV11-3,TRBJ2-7,TGTGCCAGCAGCTGGCAGGGCGGCCCCTACGAGCAGTACTTC,CASSWQGGPYEQYF
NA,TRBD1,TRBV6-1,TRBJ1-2,TGTGCCAGCAGTGAGGCCCCCGGGACAGGGTATGGCTACACCTTC,CASSEAPGTGYGYTF
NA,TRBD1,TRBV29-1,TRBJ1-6,TGCAGCGTGGGACAGGGCTATAATTCACCCCTCCACTTT,CSVGQGYNSPLHF